These T cell receptor beta chains were read from a single sample in a study of blood T cells in healthy people across ages. TCRdb reanalysed the 5' RACE reads using MiXCR and keeps one entry per CDR3 protein. The profile shows fewer than 800,000 distinct CDR3 sequences, around half of them singletons. Sequencing was performed on blood. The receptors were sampled from a woman in her sixties or seventies in good health. CDR3s include the opening cysteine and the closing phenylalanine or tryptophan. The D gene is left open where the match is weak. Size values are once, few and many counts, or a class for expanded clones, and some rows have none.

D	size	length	J	V	CDR3	DNA
NA	few	13	TRBJ1-1	TRBV5-5	CASSLALNTEAFF	TGTGCCAGCAGCTTGGCGTTGAACACTGAAGCTTTCTTT
TRBD2	NA	18	TRBJ2-1	TRBV3-1	CASSQFVRTSGIYNEQFF	TGTGCCAGCAGCCAATTCGTCCGAACTAGCGGAATTTACAATGAGCAGTTCTTC
NA	few	15	TRBJ2-1	TRBV7-2	CASSLEPRARGETFF	TGTGCCAGCAGCTTAGAACCTAGAGCGAGGGGGGAGACGTTCTTC
NA	few	13	TRBJ1-6	TRBV6-6	CASTGGVRSPLHF	TGTGCCAGCACCGGGGGGGTTCGATCACCCCTCCACTTT
TRBD1	many	15	TRBJ1-1	TRBV12-3/TRBV12-4	CASSCLGTAGTEAFF	TGTGCCAGCAGTTGCCTCGGGACAGCGGGCACTGAAGCTTTCTTT
TRBD2	few	16	TRBJ2-1	TRBV18	CASSPASGYSYNEQFF	TGTGCCAGCTCACCGGCTAGCGGTTACTCCTACAATGAGCAGTTCTTC
NA	few	15	TRBJ2-5	TRBV4-3	CASSQMDSGQETQYF	TGCGCCAGCAGCCAGATGGACAGTGGCCAAGAGACCCAGTACTTC
TRBD1	NA	14	TRBJ2-7	TRBV29-1	CSVEGTGVFGEQYF	TGCAGCGTTGAGGGAACAGGGGTCTTCGGCGAGCAGTACTTC
NA	NA	15	TRBJ2-1	TRBV3-1	CASSPWGPRPNEQFF	TGTGCCAGCAGCCCTTGGGGTCCGCGACCGAATGAGCAGTTCTTC
TRBD1	NA	15	TRBJ2-5	TRBV28	CASSLLSGGTKTQYF	TGTGCCAGCAGTTTATTGTCAGGGGGCACGAAGACCCAGTACTTC
TRBD1	once	15	TRBJ2-7	TRBV6-6	CASRSTGTGAYEQYF	TGTGCCAGCAGATCTACCGGGACAGGGGCCTACGAGCAGTACTTC
NA	few	14	TRBJ1-2	TRBV6-6	CASSVYDFNYGYTF	TGTGCCAGCAGTGTTTATGATTTCAACTATGGCTACACCTTC
NA	NA	17	TRBJ2-3	TRBV20-1	CSARDLRAQGATDTQYF	TGCAGTGCTAGAGACCTAAGAGCGCAAGGGGCGACAGATACGCAGTATTTT
NA	NA	15	TRBJ2-2	TRBV2	CASSRRAANTGELFF	TGTGCCAGCAGCCGACGGGCAGCGAACACCGGGGAGCTGTTTTTT
TRBD1	NA	14	TRBJ1-2	TRBV28	CASSPGQEEYGYTF	TGTGCCAGCAGTCCCGGACAGGAAGAATATGGCTACACCTTC
NA	few	14	TRBJ2-3	TRBV7-2	CASSLGLRGDTQYF	TGTGCCAGCAGCTTGGGACTGCGAGGGGATACGCAGTATTTT
TRBD1	NA	15	TRBJ1-4	TRBV2	CATGTGVVTNEKLFF	TGTGCGACCGGGACAGGGGTGGTAACTAATGAAAAACTGTTTTTT
TRBD2	NA	14	TRBJ2-4	TRBV5-1	CASSLTGGQNIQYF	TGCGCCAGCAGTCTGACGGGGGGACAAAACATTCAGTACTTC
NA	NA	14	TRBJ2-5	TRBV20-1	CSAPRLDLQETQYF	TGCAGTGCCCCAAGACTAGACCTTCAAGAGACCCAGTACTTC
TRBD1	NA	11	TRBJ1-2	TRBV20-1	CSAEQGFGYTF	TGCAGTGCTGAACAGGGGTTTGGCTACACCTTC
TRBD1	NA	12	TRBJ2-3	TRBV29-1	CSAGTGPNTQYF	TGCAGCGCTGGGACAGGGCCAAATACGCAGTATTTT
TRBD2	NA	13	TRBJ2-5	TRBV20-1	CSASVAGGETQYF	TGCAGTGCTAGCGTAGCGGGCGGGGAGACCCAGTACTTC
NA	NA	16	TRBJ2-7	TRBV13	CASSRESGLAHAEQYF	TGTGCCAGCAGCCGGGAATCGGGCCTAGCTCACGCCGAGCAGTACTTC
NA	NA	16	TRBJ2-2	TRBV7-6	CASSSFSALNTGELFF	TGTGCCAGCAGCTCCTTTTCGGCATTGAACACCGGGGAGCTGTTTTTT
NA	NA	15	TRBJ2-4	TRBV27	CASSQNRLAKNIQYF	TGTGCCAGCAGCCAAAACAGGCTAGCCAAAAACATTCAGTACTTC
NA	NA	15	TRBJ2-7	TRBV15	CATSRDLTAAYEQYF	TGTGCCACCAGCAGAGATTTGACTGCCGCCTACGAGCAGTACTTC
NA	once	17	TRBJ2-7	TRBV27	CASSLRTTPGRDYEQYF	TGTGCCAGCAGTTTACGTACAACCCCGGGGCGGGACTACGAGCAGTACTTC
NA	NA	13	TRBJ2-1	TRBV3-1	CASSQGVPREQFF	TGTGCCAGCAGCCAAGGGGTCCCGAGGGAGCAGTTCTTC
NA	few	17	TRBJ2-1	TRBV6-5	CASSYSRRASSGNEQFF	TGTGCCAGCAGTTACTCGAGGAGGGCTAGCAGCGGCAATGAGCAGTTCTTC
TRBD1	few	14	TRBJ1-1	TRBV18	CASSLGQGAIEAFF	TGTGCCAGCTCACTAGGACAGGGGGCTATTGAAGCTTTCTTT
NA	few	11	TRBJ2-2	TRBV10-3	CAISGTGELFF	TGTGCCATCAGTGGCACCGGGGAGCTGTTTTTT
NA	many	12	TRBJ2-7	TRBV28	CASSLSTYEQYF	TGTGCCAGCAGTCTCTCAACCTACGAGCAGTACTTC
NA	many	14	TRBJ2-7	TRBV20-1	CSARALTTGYEQYF	TGCAGTGCTAGAGCCCTAACGACAGGATACGAGCAGTACTTC
NA	NA	17	TRBJ2-7	TRBV7-2	CASSLGPFSGISSEQYF	TGTGCCAGCAGCTTAGGTCCGTTTTCGGGGATTTCGAGCGAGCAGTACTTC
TRBD2	NA	13	TRBJ2-7	TRBV29-1	CSVARTSAYEQYF	TGCAGCGTTGCCCGGACTAGTGCCTACGAGCAGTACTTC
NA	few	13	TRBJ2-3	TRBV29-1	CSSTGLNTDTQYF	TGCAGCTCAACGGGGCTTAACACAGATACGCAGTATTTT
TRBD2	few	16	TRBJ2-7	TRBV28	CASSLWSSGRSYEQYF	TGTGCCAGCAGTTTATGGTCTAGCGGGAGGTCCTACGAGCAGTACTTC